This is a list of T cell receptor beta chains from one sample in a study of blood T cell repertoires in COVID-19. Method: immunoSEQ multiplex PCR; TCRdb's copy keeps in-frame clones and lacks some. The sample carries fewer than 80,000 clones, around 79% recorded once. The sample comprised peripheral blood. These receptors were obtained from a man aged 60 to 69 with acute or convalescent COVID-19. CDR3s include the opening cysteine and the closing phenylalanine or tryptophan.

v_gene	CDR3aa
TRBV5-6	CASSPGAGTGSTEAFF
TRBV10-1	CASSESSQTGLPSYEQYF
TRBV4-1	CASSQDLVGGHNEQFF
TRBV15	CATSRLDEVAGSDTQYF
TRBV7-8	CASSRGALTDTQYF
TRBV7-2	CASSLKQGGTDTQYF
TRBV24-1	CATSLAGDNNEQFF
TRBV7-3	CASSQRGGANVLTF
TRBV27	CASSFVGTVTGELFF
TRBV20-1	CSASRTGGITNEKLFF
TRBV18	CASSPPLAGGLGEQFF
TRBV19	CASSIGALADTQYF
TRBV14	CATARDRRETQYF
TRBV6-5	CATRWGTTYEQYF
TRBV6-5	CASSDRINQPQHF
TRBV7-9	CASSFYLAGVDEQFF
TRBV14	CASSQDICRAKSDQPQHF
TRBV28	CASKPSLQNIQYF
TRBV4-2	CASSQLGLEGQGNYGYTF
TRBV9	CASSIRDTDYEQYF
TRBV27	CASSLLLAGVQETQYF
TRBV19	CASSPQESQETQYF
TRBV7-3	CASSLYGGETQYF
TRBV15	CATSRGWGGPNTGELFF
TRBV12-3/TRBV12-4	CASSLDRNYGYTF
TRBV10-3	CAISGGSGGSYNEQFF
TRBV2	CASSDRVNQPQHF
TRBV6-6	CASSYSIGTGGSPLHF
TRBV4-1	CASSSDRTGQGTQYF
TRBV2	CASSEDRVGREAFF
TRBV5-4	CASSLVGPGELKQYF
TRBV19	CASSIDALSGNSYEQYF
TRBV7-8	CASSLAGRVGYEQYF
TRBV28	CASSLQQGGRGYTF
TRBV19	CASSVTTLYEQYF
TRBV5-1	CASSFLDYNEQFF
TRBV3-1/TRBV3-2	CASSSSRGFPQPQHF
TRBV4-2	CASSYSTDTQYF
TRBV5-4	CASSLSGVQETQYF
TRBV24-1	CATSAPFQGGNNEQFF
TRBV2	CASKKGQDASPLHF
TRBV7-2	CASSLAAGFTGELFF
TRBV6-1	CASSEQARQETQYF
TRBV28	CASSLRPGQANQPQHF
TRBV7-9	CASSAQGNTEAFF
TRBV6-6	CASRDSPAYEQYF
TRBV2	CASSPDRRNQPQHF
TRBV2	CASSGGQGPGANVLTF
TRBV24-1	CATSGVSENHNEQFF
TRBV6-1	CASSEAPSSATKFF
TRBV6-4	CASSTESRETQYF
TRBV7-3	CASSPSTSDDGYTDTQYF
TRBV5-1	CASSLAYEQYF